What follows are 30 T cell receptor beta chains derived from one specimen sequenced in a study of cytomegalovirus exposure and HLA in healthy donors. PCR used 60 Vbeta primers and 13 Jbeta primers. TCRdb's table, derived via immunoSEQ multiplex PCR, lists solely in-frame clones and lacks some. The sample lists around 150,000 clones; roughly 80% were seen once. Sequences were obtained from PBMCs. The receptors here all came from a man in his thirties or forties in good health and CMV-seropositive.

The chain uses TRBV6-5 and TRBJ1-5; 7 bases agree with TRBD1. CDR3 length: 14 residues. CDR1 MNHEY and CDR2 SVGAGI come from the germline V gene. The trim removed 6 bases at V and 2 bases at J, leaving 4 bases unmatched. The CDR3 bases are TGTGCCAGCAGAGCAGGGGGAGGCAATCAGCCCCAGCATTTT. Protein product: CASRAGGGNQPQHF.

The CDR3 protein is CASSWGQGKETQYF. CDR3 nucleotide sequence: TGTGCCAGCAGCTGGGGACAGGGGAAAGAGACCCAGTACTTC. This chain connects TRBV6-5 to TRBJ2-5; 10 nucleotides line up with TRBD1. This CDR3 has 14 residues. Germline V gene sequence: CDR1 MNHEY, CDR2 SVGAGI. Trimming removed 6 bases from V and 3 bases from J; junction bases left unmatched: 4.

This clone came up once. The chain has TRBV5-1 and TRBJ2-5; unclear D gene. The CDR3 loop spans 14 amino acids. V gave up 2 bases and J gave up 5 bases, with 13 bases separating them. Germline CDR1 SGHRS, CDR2 YFSETQ. CDR3 in DNA: TGCGCCAGCAGCTTTTCCCCACCTCAGGAGACCCAGTACTTC. Encoded protein: CASSFSPPQETQYF.

The V gene is TRBV7-9, the J gene TRBJ2-5; D is perhaps TRBD2 (6 bases). There are 14 residues in the CDR3. V gave up 5 bases and J gave up 4 bases, with 14 bases separating them. Germline assignment: CDR1 SEHNR and CDR2 FQNEAQ (reference sequence). As DNA, the CDR3 is TGTGCCAGCAGCCCGGGGCTAGCGTTAGAGACCCAGTACTTC. Amino acids: CASSPGLALETQYF.

J is TRBJ2-3 and V is TRBV7-9, with D perhaps TRBD1 (6 bases). The V and J ends lost 5 bases and 3 bases respectively, with 12 bases between them. The CDR3 contains 14 residues. CDR1 SEHNR and CDR2 FQNEAQ come from the germline V gene (reference sequence). CDR3 bases: TGTGCCAGCAGCCTCCAAGGACAGACAGATACGCAGTATTTT. Protein sequence: CASSLQGQTDTQYF.

This clone was observed a handful of times. This chain uses TRBV4-1 with TRBJ2-2; 11 bases map to TRBD2. CDR1 and CDR2 from the germline V gene are MGHRA and YSYEKL. This CDR3 spans 18 amino acids. After removal of 0 bases from V and 4 bases from J, the junction contained 7 bases not matched to a gene. CDR3 sequence (DNA): TGCGCCAGCAGCCAAGATCTCCTAGCGGGGGGTATCACCGGGGAGCTGTTTTTT. It specifies CASSQDLLAGGITGELFF.

The CDR3: CASSQDTGNNQPQHF. CDR3 bases: TGCGCCAGCAGCCAAGATACAGGGAACAATCAGCCCCAGCATTTT. The rearrangement uses TRBV4-3 and TRBJ1-5, with D tentatively TRBD1 (6 bases). The CDR3 loop spans 15 amino acids. CDR1 is LGHNA and CDR2 is YSLEER in the germline V gene. The germline V and J ends were trimmed by 0 bases and 3 bases, with 9 bases remaining between them.

The gene calls are TRBV19 and TRBJ1-1; D remains ambiguous. V shed 3 bases and J shed 3 bases, with 11 bases lying between them. The CDR3 length is 14 residues. Germline CDR1 and CDR2: LNHDA and SQIVND (reference sequence). CDR3 loop: CASSISYMDTEAFF. As DNA, the CDR3 is TGTGCCAGTAGTATCTCTTACATGGACACTGAAGCTTTCTTT.

The rearrangement links TRBV4-1 to TRBJ1-5; 8 bases are shared with TRBD1. The CDR3 totals 17 residues. With V trimmed by 1 base and J by 0 bases, 5 bases remained unmatched. CDR1 MGHRA and CDR2 YSYEKL come from the germline V gene. The CDR3 DNA sequence: TGCGCCAGCAGCCAAGTATACAGGGGGGATAGCAATCAGCCCCAGCATTTT. It yields the protein CASSQVYRGDSNQPQHF.

The genes are TRBV2 and TRBJ2-5, with a possible D match to TRBD2 (6 bases). This CDR3 is 11 amino acids long. Germline V gene lookup returns CDR1 SNHLY and CDR2 FYNNEI. Trimming removed 7 bases at V and 5 bases at J, with 8 bases between. The DNA of the CDR3 is TGTGCCAGCAAGACTAGTGAGACCCAGTACTTC. This translates into CASKTSETQYF.

This sequence joins TRBV19 and TRBJ2-2; 7 bases are a match to TRBD2. The V and J ends lost 6 bases and 0 bases, in that order; junction bases with no gene match: 10. The germline gives CDR1 LNHDA, CDR2 SQIVND (reference sequence). CDR3 length: 17 amino acids. As DNA, the CDR3 is TGTGCCAGTAGCCTACTTCTAGCGGTGACGAACACCGGGGAGCTGTTTTTT. Translated, it gives CASSLLLAVTNTGELFF.

There are a few counts of this clone. This CDR3 reads CASSETGDQPQHF. The DNA of the CDR3 is TGTGCCAGCAGTGAAACAGGGGATCAGCCCCAGCATTTT. V gene TRBV2 combines with J gene TRBJ1-5, with 7 bases that match TRBD1. Germline CDR1 reads SNHLY; CDR2 reads FYNNEI. The ends lost 2 bases at V and 5 bases at J; junction bases unmatched: 0. The CDR3 runs 13 residues.

This chain links TRBV29-1 with TRBJ2-1, with 8 positions matching TRBD2. This CDR3 is 15 amino acids long. Germline V gene data show CDR1 as SQVTM and CDR2 as ANQGSEA. V shed 4 bases and J 1 base; nucleotides not matched to a gene: 6. CDR3 amino acids: CSVGSPSGSYNEQFF. The CDR3, as DNA: TGCAGCGTTGGTTCCCCTAGCGGGTCCTACAATGAGCAGTTCTTC.

The rearrangement uses TRBV18 and TRBJ2-3, with 8 bases that match TRBD2. This CDR3 comprises 15 residues. Germline V gene data show CDR1 as KGHSH and CDR2 as LQKENI. The junction had 5 bases not matched to a gene; V was cut back by 2 bases and J by 4 bases. This chain's CDR3 is CASSPRLAGADTQYF. The CDR3 coding sequence is TGTGCCAGCTCACCAAGGCTAGCGGGTGCAGATACGCAGTATTTT.

The chain recombines TRBV4-3 with TRBJ2-1; D unclear. V was pared by 4 bases and J by 2 bases, with 9 bases between. This CDR3 contains 14 residues. Germline-derived CDR1 and CDR2 are LGHNA and YSLEER. DNA for the CDR3: TGCGCCAGCAGCCTAGAGACAACCTACAATGAGCAGTTCTTC. Translated, it gives CASSLETTYNEQFF.

The genes are TRBV28 and TRBJ2-7; 8 bases align to TRBD1. In germline, CDR1 is MDHEN, CDR2 SYDVKM. The J segment lost 4 bases and the V segment lost 2 bases, leaving 1 base of the junction unmatched. The CDR3 runs to 13 residues. CDR3 DNA: TGTGCCAGCAGTTTACAGGGGGCGTACGAGCAGTACTTC. This sequence encodes CASSLQGAYEQYF.

V gene TRBV6-1 combines with J gene TRBJ1-5; TRBD1 matches at 7 bases. With 6 bases clipped from V and 2 bases from J, the junction kept 7 bases outside the gene matches. Germline V gene data show CDR1 as MNHNS and CDR2 as SASEGT. This CDR3 is 15 amino acids long. CDR3 nucleotide sequence: TGTGCCAGCAGGACAGGGACGTATGGCAATCAGCCCCAGCATTTT. Translated: CASRTGTYGNQPQHF.

The rearrangement links TRBV4-1 to TRBJ2-2; TRBD2 matches 14 bases. Germline lookup yields CDR1 MGHRA and CDR2 YSYEKL. The CDR3 spans 19 residues. V was pared by 0 bases and J by 5 bases, with 8 bases of the junction left unmatched. The CDR3 DNA is TGCGCCAGCAGCCAAGATGCGGGACTAGCGGGGGTAAAGACCGGGGAGCTGTTTTTT. It translates to CASSQDAGLAGVKTGELFF.

The chain has TRBV6-1 and TRBJ2-3; TRBD2 aligns across 11 bases. The ends lost 7 bases at V and 3 bases at J; junction bases unmatched: 6. The CDR3 loop spans 15 amino acids. CDR1 and CDR2 from the germline V gene are MNHNS and SASEGT. CDR3 sequence reads: CASKVAGGPTDTQYF. CDR3 nucleotides: TGTGCCAGCAAGGTAGCGGGGGGGCCAACAGATACGCAGTATTTT.

The chain is built from TRBV25-1 and TRBJ1-6, with TRBD1 matching 8 bases. Germline V gene sequence: CDR1 MGHDK, CDR2 SYGVNS. Trimming removed 4 bases from V and 9 bases from J; junction bases left unmatched: 2. CDR3 length equals 13 residues. CDR3 in amino acids: CASSVTGVSPLHF. DNA for the CDR3: TGTGCCAGCAGTGTGACAGGGGTTTCACCCCTCCACTTT.

This rearrangement joins TRBV7-2 to TRBJ1-1, with 9 nucleotides matching TRBD1. Unmatched junction bases numbered 5, after V lost 4 bases and J lost 2 bases. Germline CDR1 SGHTA, CDR2 FQGNSA. CDR3 size: 15 residues. The CDR3, as DNA: TGTGCCAGCAGCTCGGGACAGGGTAGAAACACTGAAGCTTTCTTT. Its translation: CASSSGQGRNTEAFF.

The chain uses TRBV5-1 and TRBJ2-7; 7 nucleotides align to TRBD1. With 4 bases clipped from V and 5 bases from J, the junction kept 9 bases outside the gene matches. This CDR3 has 14 amino acids. CDR1 and CDR2 from the germline V gene are SGHRS and YFSETQ. DNA of the CDR3: TGCGCCAGCAGCCAGGACAGGCCTTGGAACGAGCAGTACTTC. Protein: CASSQDRPWNEQYF.

The chain uses TRBV6-5 and TRBJ1-1; D possibly corresponds to TRBD1 (6 bases). Germline V gene lookup returns CDR1 MNHEY and CDR2 SVGAGI. This CDR3 is built from 13 residues. Trimming removed 4 bases from V and 4 bases from J, with 10 bases in between. The CDR3 loop is CASSSWDITEAFF. DNA for the CDR3: TGTGCCAGCAGTTCCTGGGACATCACTGAAGCTTTCTTT.

The V call is TRBV29-1, the J call TRBJ2-7, with 8 nucleotides matching TRBD1. The CDR3 loop spans 12 amino acids. Germline V gene data show CDR1 as SQVTM and CDR2 as ANQGSEA. After removal of 4 bases from V and 7 bases from J, the junction contained 6 bases not matched to a gene. For the CDR3, the DNA is TGCAGCGTTGTCGGACAGGGACTTGAGCAGTACTTC. This translates into CSVVGQGLEQYF.

The chain links TRBV2 to TRBJ1-5; tentatively, D is TRBD1 (5 bases). The length of the CDR3 is 13 residues. Looked up from germline, CDR1 is SNHLY and CDR2 is FYNNEI. The V end was cut by 10 bases, the J end by 2 bases, with 12 bases between. CDR3 region: CATQGGGNQPQHF. The CDR3 bases are TGTGCCACTCAGGGAGGAGGCAATCAGCCCCAGCATTTT.

V gene TRBV15 combines with J gene TRBJ2-6; 7 nucleotides match TRBD2. Germline lookup yields CDR1 LNHNV and CDR2 YYDKDF (reference sequence). V lost 5 bases and J lost 0; bases outside the gene matches: 4. There are 16 residues in the CDR3. Here the CDR3 reads CATSPRGGSGANVLTF. The DNA of the CDR3 is TGTGCCACCAGCCCCCGCGGGGGCTCTGGGGCCAACGTCCTGACTTTC.

This clone was counted only a few times. The V call is TRBV6-5, the J call TRBJ1-1, with 7 bases fitting TRBD1. The CDR3 has 14 residues. V was clipped by 4 bases and J by 0 bases; unmatched bases: 2. Germline V gene data show CDR1 as MNHEY and CDR2 as SVGAGI. The CDR3 region has the DNA TGTGCCAGCAGTTTGGGGACAGTGAACACTGAAGCTTTCTTT. Translation: CASSLGTVNTEAFF.

V and J are TRBV12-5 and TRBJ2-7; 9 nucleotides agree with TRBD1. V lost 5 bases and J lost 3; bases outside the gene matches: 11. The CDR3 totals 16 residues. The germline CDR1 and CDR2 sequences are LGHNT and FRNRAP. The CDR3 DNA is TGTGCTAGTGGTCGAGGGACAGGGACGAATATCTACGAGCAGTACTTC. This gives the protein CASGRGTGTNIYEQYF.

The chain couples TRBV10-3 to TRBJ2-7; a weak D match, TRBD2 (7 bases). The V end lost 7 bases, the J end lost 1 base, and 11 bases lay between the germline ends. Germline loops: CDR1 ENHRY, CDR2 SYGVKD. The CDR3 has 13 residues. The CDR3 is CAIKGGLSYEQYF. CDR3 DNA: TGTGCCATCAAGGGGGGGTTATCCTACGAGCAGTACTTC.

This sequence joins TRBV6-5 and TRBJ2-5; 8 nucleotides match TRBD2. Germline V lookup: CDR1 MNHEY, CDR2 SVGAGI. J was trimmed by 2 bases and V by 2 bases; bases with no gene match: 4. CDR3 length equals 15 residues. The chain's CDR3 is CASSYAGGAQETQYF. In DNA, the CDR3 is TGTGCCAGCAGTTACGCCGGGGGGGCTCAAGAGACCCAGTACTTC.